The entry below describes one T cell receptor beta chain. The sample is drawn from a study of blood T cell repertoires in COVID-19. Study-level background: Samples taken during acute and convalescent COVID-19 were collected in the United States, Italy and Spain. In each case, the material was cDNA or gDNA derived from T cells, B-cell-depleted T cells, or PBMCs.

CDR1 WNHNN and CDR2 SYGVQD come from the germline V gene (reference sequence). V shed 2 bases and J shed 10 bases, with 9 bases lying between them. The CDR3 spans 13 residues. Source study methods: Nucleated cell counts were estimated from reference gene primer amplification. The protocol was immunoSEQ multiplex PCR, while the TCRdb copy is restricted to in-frame clones and leaves out a portion. V and J calls plus clone size are reproduced from that table; the DNA served to infer D and trimming. The sample lists some 80,000 clones, around 80% occurring once. Sequenced sample: peripheral blood. The TCR sequence derives from a human donor in a cohort sampled during active COVID-19. This chain uses TRBV10-1 with TRBJ1-6, with D unresolved. In nucleotides, the CDR3 is TGCGCCAGCAGTGAGAGCAGGTGGTCACCCCTCCACTTT. Translating it yields CASSESRWSPLHF.